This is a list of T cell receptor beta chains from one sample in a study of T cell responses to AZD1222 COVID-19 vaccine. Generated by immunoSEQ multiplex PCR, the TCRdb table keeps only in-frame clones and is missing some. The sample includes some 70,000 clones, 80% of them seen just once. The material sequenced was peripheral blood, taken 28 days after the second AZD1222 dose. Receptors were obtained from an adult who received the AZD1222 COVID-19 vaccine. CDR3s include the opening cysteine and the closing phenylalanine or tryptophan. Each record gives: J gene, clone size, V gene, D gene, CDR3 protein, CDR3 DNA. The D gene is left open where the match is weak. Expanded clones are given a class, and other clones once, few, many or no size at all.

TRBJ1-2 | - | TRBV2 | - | CASSDLGILYGYTF | TGTGCCAGCAGTGACCTCGGGATCCTTTATGGCTACACCTTC
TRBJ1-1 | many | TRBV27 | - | CASSLRMNTEAFF | TGTGCCAGCAGTTTAAGGATGAACACTGAAGCTTTCTTT
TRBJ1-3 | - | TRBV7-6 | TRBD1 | CASSLGIHQGAGNTIYF | TGTGCCAGCAGCTTAGGGATACATCAGGGGGCTGGAAACACCATATATTTT
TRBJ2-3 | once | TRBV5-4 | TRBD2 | CASSPRLAGGRTDTQYF | TGTGCCAGCAGCCCCCGTCTAGCGGGGGGACGCACAGATACGCAGTATTTT
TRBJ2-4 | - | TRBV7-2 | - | CASSFQAAKNIQYF | TGTGCCAGCAGTTTTCAGGCAGCCAAAAACATTCAGTACTTC
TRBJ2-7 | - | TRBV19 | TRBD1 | CASRPGQGFAYEQYF | TGTGCCAGTAGGCCGGGACAGGGGTTTGCCTACGAGCAGTACTTC
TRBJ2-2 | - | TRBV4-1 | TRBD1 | CASSQLTGGGTGELFF | TGCGCCAGCAGCCAGCTGACAGGGGGTGGCACCGGGGAGCTGTTTTTT
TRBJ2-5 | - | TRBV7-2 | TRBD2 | CASSLMGGGLAGTQYF | TGTGCCAGCAGCTTAATGGGCGGTGGACTAGCGGGTACCCAGTACTTC
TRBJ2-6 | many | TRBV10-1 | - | CASSGGSGSGANVLTF | TGCGCCAGCAGTGGGGGATCGGGGTCTGGGGCCAACGTCCTGACTTTC
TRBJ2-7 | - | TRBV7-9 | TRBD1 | CATYTGTGTYEQYF | TGTGCCACTTATACCGGGACAGGGACGTACGAGCAGTACTTC
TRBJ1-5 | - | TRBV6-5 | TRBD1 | CASSSTGEGQPQHF | TGTGCCAGCAGTTCGACAGGGGAGGGTCAGCCCCAGCATTTT
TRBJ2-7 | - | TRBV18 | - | CASSPPGLTYEQYF | TGTGCCAGCTCACCACCCGGACTGACCTACGAGCAGTACTTC
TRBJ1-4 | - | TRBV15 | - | CATRGGSTNEKLFF | TGTGCCACCAGGGGCGGTTCAACTAATGAAAAACTGTTTTTT
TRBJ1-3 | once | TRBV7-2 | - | CASSLVSGNTIYF | TGTGCCAGCAGCTTAGTGTCTGGAAACACCATATATTTT
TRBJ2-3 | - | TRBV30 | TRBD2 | CAWSVLKLAGGQYF | TGTGCCTGGAGTGTACTTAAGCTAGCGGGGGGGCAGTATTTT
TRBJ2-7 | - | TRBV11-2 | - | CASRQSTRGHEQYF | TGTGCCAGCAGACAATCAACCAGGGGCCACGAGCAGTACTTC
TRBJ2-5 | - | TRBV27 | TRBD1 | CASSNRDREETQYF | TGTGCCAGCAGTAACCGGGACAGGGAAGAGACCCAGTACTTC
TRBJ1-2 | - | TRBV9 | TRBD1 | CASSVGGTVSYGYTF | TGTGCCAGCAGCGTAGGAGGGACAGTCAGCTATGGCTACACCTTC
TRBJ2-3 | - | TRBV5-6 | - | CASTIGGGPARTQYF | TGTGCCAGCACCATTGGGGGGGGGCCGGCCCGGACGCAGTATTTT
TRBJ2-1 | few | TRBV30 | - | CAWLSQEHEQFF | TGTGCCTGGCTATCGCAGGAACATGAGCAGTTCTTC
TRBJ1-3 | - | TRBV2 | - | CASSDWQLSSGNTIYF | TGTGCCAGCAGTGATTGGCAGCTAAGCTCTGGAAACACCATATATTTT
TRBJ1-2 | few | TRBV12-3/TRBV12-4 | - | CASSTSNYGYTF | TGTGCCAGCAGTACATCTAACTATGGCTACACCTTC
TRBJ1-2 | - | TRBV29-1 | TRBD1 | CSVRTGGNYGYTF | TGCAGCGTTCGGACAGGGGGAAACTATGGCTACACCTTC
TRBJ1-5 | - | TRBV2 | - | CASSGTPTKPQHF | TGTGCCAGCAGTGGGACCCCGACCAAGCCCCAGCATTTT
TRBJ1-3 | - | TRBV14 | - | CASSQVDHRVAGNTIYF | TGTGCCAGCAGCCAAGTGGACCACAGGGTCGCTGGAAACACCATATATTTT
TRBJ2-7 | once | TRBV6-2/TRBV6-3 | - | CASSQPPVSYEQYF | TGTGCCAGCAGCCAACCCCCGGTCTCCTACGAGCAGTACTTC
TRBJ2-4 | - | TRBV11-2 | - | CASSLRGTSAAKNIQYF | TGTGCCAGCAGCTTACGGGGTACATCAGCAGCCAAAAACATTCAGTACTTC
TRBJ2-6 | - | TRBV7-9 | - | CASRFSTGRSRSGANVLTF | TGTGCCAGCAGATTTAGCACCGGACGGTCTAGATCTGGGGCCAACGTCCTGACTTTC
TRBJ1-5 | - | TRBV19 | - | CASITDGGPQHF | TGTGCCAGTATCACGGACGGCGGGCCCCAGCATTTT
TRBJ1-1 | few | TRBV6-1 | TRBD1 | CASSARLGQGAGTEAFF | TGTGCCAGCAGTGCAAGACTTGGACAGGGGGCTGGAACTGAAGCTTTCTTT
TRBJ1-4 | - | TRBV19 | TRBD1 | CASSIASGTAEKLFF | TGTGCCAGTAGTATAGCCTCCGGGACAGCGGAAAAACTGTTTTTT
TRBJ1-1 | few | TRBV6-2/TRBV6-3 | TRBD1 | CASSPGTGGTEAFF | TGTGCCAGCAGCCCCGGGACAGGGGGCACTGAAGCTTTCTTT
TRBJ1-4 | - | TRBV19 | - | CASSIPFEKLFF | TGTGCCAGTAGTATTCCATTTGAAAAACTGTTTTTT
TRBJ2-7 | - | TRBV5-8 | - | CASSLDYEQYF | TGTGCCAGCAGCTTGGACTACGAGCAGTACTTC
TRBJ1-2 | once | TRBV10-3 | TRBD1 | CAISSGDRSTYGYTF | TGTGCCATCAGTTCTGGGGACAGGTCAACCTATGGCTACACCTTC
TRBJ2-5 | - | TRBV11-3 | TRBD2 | CASSLGGNQETQYF | TGTGCCAGCAGCTTGGGAGGGAACCAAGAGACCCAGTACTTC
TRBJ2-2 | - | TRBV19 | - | CASSLIQGNTGELFF | TGTGCCAGTAGTTTGATACAGGGGAACACCGGGGAGCTGTTTTTT
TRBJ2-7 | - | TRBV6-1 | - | CASSEVLGRSSYEQYF | TGTGCCAGCAGTGAAGTTTTGGGGCGGAGCTCCTACGAGCAGTACTTC
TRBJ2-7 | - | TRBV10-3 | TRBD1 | CAISDSQTGAYEQYF | TGTGCCATCAGTGATTCTCAGACAGGGGCCTACGAGCAGTACTTC
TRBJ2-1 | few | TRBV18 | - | CASSYRERDEQFF | TGTGCCAGCTCGTACAGGGAAAGGGATGAGCAGTTCTTC
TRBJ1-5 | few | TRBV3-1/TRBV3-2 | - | CASSQGGGRGNWQPQHF | TGTGCCAGCAGCCAGGGTGGCGGCAGGGGAAATTGGCAGCCCCAGCATTTT
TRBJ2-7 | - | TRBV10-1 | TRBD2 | CASSESTSGRQYF | TGCGCCAGCAGTGAGTCGACTAGCGGGAGACAGTACTTC
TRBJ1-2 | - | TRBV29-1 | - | CSVGGGNYGYTF | TGCAGCGTTGGTGGGGGGAACTATGGCTACACCTTC
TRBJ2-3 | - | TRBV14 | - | CASSHPKGGGTDTQYF | TGTGCCAGCAGCCACCCAAAAGGGGGGGGCACAGATACGCAGTATTTT
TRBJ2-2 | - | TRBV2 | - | CASSLTSGELFF | TGTGCCAGCAGCCTGACTTCCGGGGAGCTGTTTTTT
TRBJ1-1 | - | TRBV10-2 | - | CASSVRREAFF | TGCGCCAGCAGTGTAAGACGGGAAGCTTTCTTT
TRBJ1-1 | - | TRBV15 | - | CATSRDYGAQRLNTEAFF | TGTGCCACCAGCAGAGATTACGGGGCACAAAGATTGAACACTGAAGCTTTCTTT
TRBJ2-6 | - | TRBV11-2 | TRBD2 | CASRGLAGTRRSGANVLTF | TGTGCCAGCCGAGGACTAGCGGGGACCCGACGCTCTGGGGCCAACGTCCTGACTTTC
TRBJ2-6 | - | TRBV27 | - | CASSLFREGGANVLTF | TGTGCCAGCAGTTTATTCAGGGAAGGTGGGGCCAACGTCCTGACTTTC
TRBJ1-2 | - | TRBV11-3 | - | CASRVASGYTF | TGTGCCAGCAGGGTCGCTTCGGGCTACACCTTC
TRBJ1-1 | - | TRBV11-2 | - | CASSLEPDGNTEAFF | TGTGCCAGCAGCTTAGAGCCGGACGGGAACACTGAAGCTTTCTTT
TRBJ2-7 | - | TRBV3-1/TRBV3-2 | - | CASSQDTGSYEQYF | TGTGCCAGCAGCCAAGATACAGGATCCTACGAGCAGTACTTC
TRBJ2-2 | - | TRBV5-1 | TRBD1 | CASTQGQANTGELFF | TGCGCCAGCACACAAGGACAGGCGAACACCGGGGAGCTGTTTTTT
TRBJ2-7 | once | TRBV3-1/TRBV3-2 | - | CASSQVEFRGEQYF | TGTGCCAGCAGCCAAGTTGAGTTCCGGGGCGAGCAGTACTTC